A selection of T cell receptor beta chains follows, all from one sample in a study of CD8+ T cells in alopecia areata. Using immunoSEQ multiplex PCR, the repertoire was profiled, and TCRdb retains in-frame clones only, with some absent. The profile shows over 70,000 clones, approximately 66% of them singletons. Material: CD8+ T cells sorted from blood, obtained at week 24, from a patient treated with tofacitinib. These receptors were collected from a human donor with alopecia areata. CDR3s include the opening cysteine and the closing phenylalanine or tryptophan. Each record gives: J gene, V gene, CDR3 protein.

TRBJ1-5 | TRBV4-1 | CASSQVGGRNQPQHF
TRBJ2-7 | TRBV29-1 | CSVKQGLYEQYF
TRBJ2-7 | TRBV9 | CASSVGSGSLGTYEQYF
TRBJ2-7 | TRBV4-2 | CASSQAMKTSGTYEQYF
TRBJ1-2 | TRBV7-9 | CASSSTRLQGGFSYGYTF
TRBJ2-5 | TRBV29-1 | CSVERGLETQYF
TRBJ2-7 | TRBV7-2 | CASSFSRSYEQYF
TRBJ2-7 | TRBV9 | CASSGRQSSYEQYF
TRBJ2-3 | TRBV27 | CASSFGTGVGTDTQYF
TRBJ2-4 | TRBV7-9 | CASSLAQGGNIQYF
TRBJ2-2 | TRBV23-1 | CASSSITPFEELFF
TRBJ2-3 | TRBV4-3 | CASSQVYGYTDTQYF
TRBJ1-2 | TRBV25-1 | CASSEYSTGLNYGYTF
TRBJ2-3 | TRBV27 | CASSRPGLAGGPGTDTQYF
TRBJ2-4 | TRBV4-1 | CASSQVGTGGSKNIQYF